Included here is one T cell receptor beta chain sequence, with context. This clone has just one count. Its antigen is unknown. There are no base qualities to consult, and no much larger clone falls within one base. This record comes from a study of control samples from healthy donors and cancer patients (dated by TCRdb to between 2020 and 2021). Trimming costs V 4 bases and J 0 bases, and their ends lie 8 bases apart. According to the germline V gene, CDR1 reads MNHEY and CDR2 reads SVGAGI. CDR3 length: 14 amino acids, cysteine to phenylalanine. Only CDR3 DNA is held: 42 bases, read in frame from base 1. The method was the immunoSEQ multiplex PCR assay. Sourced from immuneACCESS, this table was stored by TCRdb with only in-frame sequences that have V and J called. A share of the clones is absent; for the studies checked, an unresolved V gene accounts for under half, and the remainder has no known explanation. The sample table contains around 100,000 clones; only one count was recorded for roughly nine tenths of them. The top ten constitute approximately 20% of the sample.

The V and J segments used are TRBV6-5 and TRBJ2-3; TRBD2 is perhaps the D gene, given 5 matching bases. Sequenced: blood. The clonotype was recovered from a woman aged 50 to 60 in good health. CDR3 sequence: CASSFRLSTDTQYF. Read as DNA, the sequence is TGTGCCAGCAGTTTCCGACTAAGCACAGATACGCAGTATTTT.